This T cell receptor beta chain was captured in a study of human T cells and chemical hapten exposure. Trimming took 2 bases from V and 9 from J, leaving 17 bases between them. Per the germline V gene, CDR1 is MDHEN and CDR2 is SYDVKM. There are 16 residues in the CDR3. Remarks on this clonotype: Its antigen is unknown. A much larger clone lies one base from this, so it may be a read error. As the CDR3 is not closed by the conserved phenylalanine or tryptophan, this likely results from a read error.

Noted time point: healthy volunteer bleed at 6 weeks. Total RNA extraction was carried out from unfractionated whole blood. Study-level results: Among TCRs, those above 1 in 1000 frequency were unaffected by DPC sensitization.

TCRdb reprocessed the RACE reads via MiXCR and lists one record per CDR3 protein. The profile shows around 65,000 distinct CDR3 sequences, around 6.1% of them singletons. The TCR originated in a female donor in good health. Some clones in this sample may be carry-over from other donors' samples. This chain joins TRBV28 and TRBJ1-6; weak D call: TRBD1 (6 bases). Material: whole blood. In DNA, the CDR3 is TGTGCCAGCAGTTTACGCCTGACAGGCTCTCGTTCACCCCTCCACTTA. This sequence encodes CASSLRLTGSRSPLHL.